The following is a T cell receptor beta chain sequence with its context. Trimming at V came to 5 bases and at J to 5 bases, leaving 8 bases not matched to a gene. Germline V lookup: CDR1 MNHEY, CDR2 SVGEGT. The length of the CDR3 is 14 residues. This sample was taken from a study of blood T cell repertoires in COVID-19. Participants spanned ages about 18 to 100 years and resided in roughly 26 US areas. The study counted Cohort 3 donors as recovered given two negative PCRs, clearance, or symptom resolution. Per the authors' pipeline: Estimated nucleated cell counts came from reference gene primer amplification. Only in-frame clones appear in the TCRdb table, and some are missing; sequencing was by immunoSEQ multiplex PCR. D and trimming were read from the DNA, whereas the V and J calls and clone size are those reported in that table. The sample records a few hundred thousand clones, 85% being singletons.

The rearrangement uses TRBV6-2 or TRBV6-3 and TRBJ2-5, with 7 bases that match TRBD2. The source of this sequence is a man aged 40-49 years who had recovered from COVID-19. Specimen: PBMCs or T cells enriched from blood (not recorded which). In DNA form, the CDR3 reads TGTGCCAGCAGTCCGAGCGGGACGAGGGAGACCCAGTACTTC. Protein sequence: CASSPSGTRETQYF.